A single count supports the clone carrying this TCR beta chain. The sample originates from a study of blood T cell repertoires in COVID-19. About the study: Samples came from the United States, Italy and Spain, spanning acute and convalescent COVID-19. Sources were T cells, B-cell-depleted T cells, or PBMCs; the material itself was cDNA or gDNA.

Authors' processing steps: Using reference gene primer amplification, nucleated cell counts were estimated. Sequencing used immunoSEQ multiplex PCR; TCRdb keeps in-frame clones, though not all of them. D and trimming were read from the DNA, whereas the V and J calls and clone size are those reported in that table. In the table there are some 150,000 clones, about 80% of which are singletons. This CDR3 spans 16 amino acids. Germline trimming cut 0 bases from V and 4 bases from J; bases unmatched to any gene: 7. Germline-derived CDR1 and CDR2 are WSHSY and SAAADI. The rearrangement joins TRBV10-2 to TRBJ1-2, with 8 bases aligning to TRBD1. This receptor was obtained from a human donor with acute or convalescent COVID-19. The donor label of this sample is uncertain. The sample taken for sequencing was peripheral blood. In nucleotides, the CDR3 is TGCGCCAGCAGTGAGTCGTCGGGGACAGGAGTCTATGGCTACACCTTC. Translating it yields CASSESSGTGVYGYTF.